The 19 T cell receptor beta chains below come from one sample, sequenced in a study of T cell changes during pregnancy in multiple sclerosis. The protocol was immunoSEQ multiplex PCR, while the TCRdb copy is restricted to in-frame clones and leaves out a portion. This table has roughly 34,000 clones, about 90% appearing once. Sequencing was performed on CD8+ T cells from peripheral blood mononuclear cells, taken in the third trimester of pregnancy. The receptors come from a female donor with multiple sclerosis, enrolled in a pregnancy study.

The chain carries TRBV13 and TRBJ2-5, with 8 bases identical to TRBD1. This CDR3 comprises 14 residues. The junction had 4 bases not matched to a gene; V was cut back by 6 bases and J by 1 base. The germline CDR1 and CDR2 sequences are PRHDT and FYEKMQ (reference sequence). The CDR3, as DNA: TGTGCCAGCAGTTCGGGACAGGTCCAAGAGACCCAGTACTTC. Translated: CASSSGQVQETQYF.

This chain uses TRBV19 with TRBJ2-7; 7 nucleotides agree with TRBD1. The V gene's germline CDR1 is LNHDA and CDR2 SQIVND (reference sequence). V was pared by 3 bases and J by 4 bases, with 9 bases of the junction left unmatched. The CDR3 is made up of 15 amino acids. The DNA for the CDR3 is TGTGCCAGTAGTATTGAGACAGGGACACTTTACGAGCAGTACTTC. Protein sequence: CASSIETGTLYEQYF.

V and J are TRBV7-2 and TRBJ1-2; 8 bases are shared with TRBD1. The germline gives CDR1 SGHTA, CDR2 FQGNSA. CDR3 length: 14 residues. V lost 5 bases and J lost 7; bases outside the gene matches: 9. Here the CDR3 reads CASSPSGTGIGYTF. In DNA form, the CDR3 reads TGTGCCAGCAGCCCCTCCGGGACAGGCATTGGCTACACCTTC.

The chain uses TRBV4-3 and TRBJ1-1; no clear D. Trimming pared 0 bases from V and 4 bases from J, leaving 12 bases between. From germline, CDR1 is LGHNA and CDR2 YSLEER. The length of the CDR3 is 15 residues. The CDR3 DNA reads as TGCGCCAGCAGCCAAGATATCGTGCCAGGCACTGAAGCTTTCTTT. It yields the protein CASSQDIVPGTEAFF.

CDR3 loop: CASSRPFALTEAFF. For the CDR3, the DNA is TGTGCCAGCAGTCGCCCTTTCGCGCTTACTGAAGCTTTCTTT. This chain links TRBV2 with TRBJ1-1; unclear D gene. Trimming took off 5 bases at V and 5 bases at J, with 15 bases between the two ends. Germline V lookup: CDR1 SNHLY, CDR2 FYNNEI. CDR3 length equals 14 residues.

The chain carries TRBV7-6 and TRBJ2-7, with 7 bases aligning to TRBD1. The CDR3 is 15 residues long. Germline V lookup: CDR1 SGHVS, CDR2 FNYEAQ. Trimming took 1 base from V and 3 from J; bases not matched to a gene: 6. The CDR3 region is CASSLEVTGSYEQYF. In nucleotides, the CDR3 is TGTGCCAGCAGCTTAGAAGTGACAGGGAGCTACGAGCAGTACTTC.

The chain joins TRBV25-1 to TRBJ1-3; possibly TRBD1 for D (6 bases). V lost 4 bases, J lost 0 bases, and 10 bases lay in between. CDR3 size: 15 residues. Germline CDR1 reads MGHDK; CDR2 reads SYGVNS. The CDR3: CASSVDRRSGNTIYF. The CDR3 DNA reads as TGTGCCAGCAGTGTAGACAGGCGCTCTGGAAACACCATATATTTT.

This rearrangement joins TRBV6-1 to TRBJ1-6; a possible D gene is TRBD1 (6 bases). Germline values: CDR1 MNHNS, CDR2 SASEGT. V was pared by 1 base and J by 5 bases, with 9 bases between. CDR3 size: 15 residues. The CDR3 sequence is CASSEEGGDNSPLHF. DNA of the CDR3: TGTGCCAGCAGTGAAGAGGGGGGGGATAATTCACCCCTCCACTTT.

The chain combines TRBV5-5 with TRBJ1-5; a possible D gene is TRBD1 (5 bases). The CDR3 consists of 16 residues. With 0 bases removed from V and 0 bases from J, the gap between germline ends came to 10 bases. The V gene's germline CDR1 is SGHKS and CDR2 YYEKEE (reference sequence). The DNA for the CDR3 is TGTGCCAGCAGCTTGGTTGGAGGGGATAGCAATCAGCCCCAGCATTTT. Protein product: CASSLVGGDSNQPQHF.

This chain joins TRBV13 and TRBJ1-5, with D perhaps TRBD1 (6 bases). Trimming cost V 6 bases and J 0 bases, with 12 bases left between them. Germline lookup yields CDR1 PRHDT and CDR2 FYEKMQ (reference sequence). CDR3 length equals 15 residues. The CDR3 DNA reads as TGTGCCAGCAGTCTACAGGGCGATAGCAATCAGCCCCAGCATTTT. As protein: CASSLQGDSNQPQHF.

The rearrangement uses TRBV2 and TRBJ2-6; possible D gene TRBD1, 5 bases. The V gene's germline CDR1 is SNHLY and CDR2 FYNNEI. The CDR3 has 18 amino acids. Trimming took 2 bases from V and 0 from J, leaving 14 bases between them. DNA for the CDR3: TGTGCCAGCAGTGAACAGGAACAGGAAAGCTCTGGGGCCAACGTCCTGACTTTC. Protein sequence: CASSEQEQESSGANVLTF.

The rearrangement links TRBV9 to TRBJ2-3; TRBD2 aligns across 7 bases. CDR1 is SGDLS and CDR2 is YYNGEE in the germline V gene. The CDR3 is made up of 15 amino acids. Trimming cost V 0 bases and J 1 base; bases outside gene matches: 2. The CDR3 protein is CASSVEAGGTDTQYF. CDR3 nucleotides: TGTGCCAGCAGCGTAGAGGCGGGGGGCACAGATACGCAGTATTTT.

CDR3 bases: TGCAGCCCCAAGGCCCTGGGATCGGGACAGGGGATATATGGCTACACCTTC. Its translation is CSPKALGSGQGIYGYTF. The chain links TRBV29-1 to TRBJ1-2; 10 nucleotides match TRBD1. CDR1 and CDR2 (germline): SQVTM, ANQGSEA. Trimming cost V 8 bases and J 5 bases; bases outside gene matches: 20. This CDR3 comprises 17 residues.

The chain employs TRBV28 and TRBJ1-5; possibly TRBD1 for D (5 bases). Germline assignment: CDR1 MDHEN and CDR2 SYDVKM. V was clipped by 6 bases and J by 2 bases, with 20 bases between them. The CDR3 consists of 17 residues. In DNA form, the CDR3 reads TGTGCCAGCAGGGTCAGGGAGGCTATGAGGGGCAATCAGCCCCAGCATTTT. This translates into CASRVREAMRGNQPQHF.

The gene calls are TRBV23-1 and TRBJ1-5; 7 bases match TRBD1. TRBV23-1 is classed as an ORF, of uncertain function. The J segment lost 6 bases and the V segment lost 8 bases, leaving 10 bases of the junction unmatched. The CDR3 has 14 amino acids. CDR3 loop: CASRQGREGQPQHF. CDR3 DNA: TGCGCCAGCCGACAGGGAAGAGAGGGTCAGCCCCAGCATTTT.

In nucleotides, the CDR3 is TGTGCCAGCAGCCAAGCCCGGGACAGGGGATATGAAAAACTGTTTTTT. Its translation is CASSQARDRGYEKLFF. The J gene is TRBJ1-4, the V gene TRBV4-2; TRBD1 matches at 10 bases. Germline CDR1 and CDR2: LGHNA and YNFKEQ. V lost 1 base to trimming and J lost 6 bases; unmatched junction nucleotides: 5. CDR3 length: 16 amino acids.

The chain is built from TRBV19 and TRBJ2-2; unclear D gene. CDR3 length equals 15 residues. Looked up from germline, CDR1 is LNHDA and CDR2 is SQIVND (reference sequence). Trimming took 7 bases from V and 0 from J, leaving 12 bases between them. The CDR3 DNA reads TGTGCCAGTACCATCAGTCACCCGAACACCGGGGAGCTGTTTTTT. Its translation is CASTISHPNTGELFF.

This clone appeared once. For the CDR3, the DNA is TGTGCCAGCAGCCAAACACCTTTCCAAAACATTCAGTACTTC. It encodes CASSQTPFQNIQYF. The chain combines TRBV7-6 with TRBJ2-4; D not resolved. The germline V gene encodes CDR1 SGHVS and CDR2 FNYEAQ. Deletions cut 5 bases from V and 5 bases from J, with 13 bases between. The CDR3 has 14 residues.

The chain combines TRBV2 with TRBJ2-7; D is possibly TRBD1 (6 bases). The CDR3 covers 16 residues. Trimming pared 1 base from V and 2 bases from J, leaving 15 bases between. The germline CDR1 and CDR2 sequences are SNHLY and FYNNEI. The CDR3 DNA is TGTGCCAGCAGTGAAGACTTCACAGGGAGCCCCTACGAGCAGTACTTC. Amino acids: CASSEDFTGSPYEQYF. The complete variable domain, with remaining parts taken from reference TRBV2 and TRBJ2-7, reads EPEVTQTPSHQVTQMGQEVILRCVPISNHLYFYWYRQILGQKVEFLVSFYNNEISEKSEIFDDQFSVERPDGSNFTLKIRSTKLEDSAMYFCASSEDFTGSPYEQYFGPGTRLTVT.